This T cell receptor (beta chain) was captured in a study of cytomegalovirus exposure and HLA in healthy donors. Researchers ran the PCR with 60 Vbeta and 13 Jbeta primers. Sequencing used immunoSEQ multiplex PCR; TCRdb keeps in-frame clones, though not all of them. Altogether about 76,000 clones are present, more than 80% being singletons, with the ten largest covering 1.5% to 2%. Each donor was nominally healthy when sampled (though unrecorded immune exposures were likely). Germline-derived CDR1 and CDR2 are SGHTA and FQGTGA. The ends lost 1 base at V and 0 bases at J; junction bases unmatched: 8. The CDR3 extends over 19 amino acids.

Sequencing was carried out using PBMCs. This receptor was taken from a woman in her 30s in good health and CMV-seronegative. The chain combines TRBV7-3 with TRBJ2-3; 12 nucleotides match TRBD2. CDR3 DNA sequence: TGTGCCAGCAGCTTAAGAGGGCTAGCGGGAGGGGGCAGCACAGATACGCAGTATTTT. As protein: CASSLRGLAGGGSTDTQYF.